The next 6 T cell receptor beta chains were all read from a single sample in a study of regulatory T cells in long-lasting Graves disease. As to time point: newly diagnosed GD, antithyroid drugs for less than 3 months. PBMCs provided the RNA from which the TCR library was made. For TCR beta, libraries came from iRepertoire HTBI primers and Arm-PCR of CDR3 regions. In TCRdb, the multiplex PCR reads were re-called with MiXCR into one record per CDR3 protein. The table lists almost 450,000 distinct CDR3 sequences, about 16% of them singletons, with roughly 10% in the top ten. The sample also formed part of further work on T cells in Graves' hyperthyroidism and ophthalmopathy.

Sequenced here: peripheral blood mononuclear cells (PBMCs), sampled at new diagnosis, from a patient treated with antithyroid drugs. Receptors were obtained from a woman in her 30s with Graves disease.

This clonotype was counted at least ten times. The CDR3 DNA is TGTGCCAGCAGTGCTAGCGGGCGTGGGAGGGAGCTGTTTTTT. Translation: CASSASGRGRELFF. This chain connects TRBV27 to TRBJ2-2; 8 nucleotides agree with TRBD2. The ends lost 5 bases at V and 9 bases at J; junction bases unmatched: 8. Germline lookup yields CDR1 MNHEY and CDR2 SMNVEV (reference sequence). This CDR3 has 14 amino acids.

This clonotype was seen ten or more times. The gene calls are TRBV24-1 and TRBJ2-5; 15 bases match TRBD2. The CDR3 sequence is 13 residues long. Trimming took 10 bases from V and 4 from J; bases not matched to a gene: 0. Germline loops: CDR1 KGHDR, CDR2 SFDVKD. The CDR3 DNA reads as TGTGCCACGGGACTAGCGGGAGGAGAGACCCAGTACTTC. Encoded protein: CATGLAGGETQYF.

On this clonotype itself: A much larger clone differs by one base, so this may be a read error. The V call is TRBV6-2 or TRBV6-3, the J call TRBJ2-3; 7 nucleotides line up with TRBD1. The junction had 8 bases not matched to a gene; V was cut back by 6 bases and J by 5 bases. The CDR3 totals 14 residues. Germline V lookup: CDR1 MNHEY, CDR2 SVGEGT. The CDR3 protein is CASRGQIRLDTQYF. DNA for the CDR3: TGTGCCAGCAGGGGACAGATCAGACTAGATACGCAGTATTTT.

This clonotype was counted at least ten times. The chain recombines TRBV7-6 with TRBJ2-3; TRBD2 might be the D (6 bases). The CDR3 runs 16 residues. V was shortened by 4 bases and J by 5 bases, with 19 bases between the two germline ends. CDR1 is SGHVS and CDR2 is FNYEAQ in the germline V gene. This CDR3 is CASSWERAGLGDTQYF. CDR3 bases: TGTGCCAGCAGCTGGGAGCGTGCGGGATTAGGAGATACGCAGTATTTT.

This clonotype was observed many times. The chain uses TRBV7-2 and TRBJ2-3, with D perhaps being TRBD1 or TRBD2 (6 bases each). This CDR3 spans 17 amino acids. CDR1 is SGHTA, CDR2 FQGNSA, per germline. The V gene lost 2 bases and the J gene lost 1 base, with 16 bases spanning the gap. In DNA form, the CDR3 reads TGTGCCAGCAGCTTACGTAGTAGGGGGGCGCGCACAGATACGCAGTATTTT. Translated, it gives CASSLRSRGARTDTQYF. The full variable domain, its missing parts supplied by reference TRBV7-2 and TRBJ2-3, is GAGVSQSPSNKVTEKGKDVELRCDPISGHTALYWYRQSLGQGLEFLIYFQGNSAPDKSGLPSDRFSAERTGGSVSTLTIQRTQQEDSAVYLCASSLRSRGARTDTQYFGPGTRLTVL.

This clonotype was counted at least ten times. V gene TRBV6-9 combines with J gene TRBJ1-4; perhaps TRBD1 as D (6 bases). V was shortened by 4 bases and J by 8 bases, with 17 bases between the two germline ends. CDR3 length: 15 residues. Germline V gene sequence: CDR1 MNHGY, CDR2 SVAAGI. CDR3 region: CASSLPTGLTEKLFF. The CDR3 region has the DNA TGTGCCAGCAGTTTACCGACAGGCTTAACCGAAAAACTGTTTTTT.